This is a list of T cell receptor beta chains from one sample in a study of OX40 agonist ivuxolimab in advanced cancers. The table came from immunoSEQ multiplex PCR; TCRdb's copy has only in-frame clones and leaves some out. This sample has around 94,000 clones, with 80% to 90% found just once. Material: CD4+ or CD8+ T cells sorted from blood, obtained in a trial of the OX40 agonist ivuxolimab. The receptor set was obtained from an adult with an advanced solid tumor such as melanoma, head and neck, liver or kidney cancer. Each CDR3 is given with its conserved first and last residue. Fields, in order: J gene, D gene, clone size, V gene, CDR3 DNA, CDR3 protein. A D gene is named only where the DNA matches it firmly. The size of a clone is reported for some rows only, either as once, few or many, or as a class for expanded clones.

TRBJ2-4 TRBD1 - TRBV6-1 TGTGCCAGCAGTGGGGGGACAGGTATGGTCCAGTACTTC CASSGGTGMVQYF
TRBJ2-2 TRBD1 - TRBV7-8 TGTGCCAGCAGCTTAGGACAGGGGGACACCGGGGAGCTGTTTTTT CASSLGQGDTGELFF
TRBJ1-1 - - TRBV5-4 TGTGCCAGCAGGGAGACAGGGAACACTGAAGCTTTCTTT CASRETGNTEAFF
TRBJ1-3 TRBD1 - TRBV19 TGTGCCAGTAGCCCGACAGGGCTAGCTGGAAACACCATATATTTT CASSPTGLAGNTIYF
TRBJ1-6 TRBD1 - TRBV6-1 TGTGCCAGCAGTGAAGGCCCCGGACAGGGAAATTTTTCACCCCTCCACTTT CASSEGPGQGNFSPLHF
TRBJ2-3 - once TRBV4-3 TGCGCCAGCAGCCAAGATATTTTGGGGGGGCAGAGCACAGATACGCAGTATTTT CASSQDILGGQSTDTQYF
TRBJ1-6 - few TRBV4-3 TGCGCCAGCAGCCAAGGGGGGGAGGGGACGGCACCCCTCCACTTT CASSQGGEGTAPLHF
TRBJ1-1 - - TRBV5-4 TGTGCCAGCAGCCCAGCCATCTCGGACACTGAAGCTTTCTTT CASSPAISDTEAFF
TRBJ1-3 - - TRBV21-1 TGTGCCAGCACCTCAGGGCAGTCCTTTAGAAACACCATATATTTT CASTSGQSFRNTIYF
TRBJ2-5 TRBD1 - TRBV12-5 TGTGCTAGTGTTCTCGGGACAGCAGAGACCCAGTACTTC CASVLGTAETQYF
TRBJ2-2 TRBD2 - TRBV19 TGTGCCAGTAGTATCCCCGGGACTAGCGGGGGCGCCTCGAGCACCGGGGAGCTGTTTTTT CASSIPGTSGGASSTGELFF
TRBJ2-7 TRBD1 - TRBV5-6 TGTGCCAGCAGCGGATCAGACAGGGGGCTCTACGAGCAGTACTTC CASSGSDRGLYEQYF
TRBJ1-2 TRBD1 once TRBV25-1 TGTGCCAGCAGGCGGAGGACAGGGTATGGCTACACCTTC CASRRRTGYGYTF
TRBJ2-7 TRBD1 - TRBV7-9 TGTGCCAGCAGCTTAGTTCGGACAGGGTGGGACTTC CASSLVRTGWDF
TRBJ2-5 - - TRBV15 TGTGCCACCAGCAGAGATCTAGGGTGGTCGCGTGAGACCCAGTACTTC CATSRDLGWSRETQYF
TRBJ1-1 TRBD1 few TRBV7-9 TGTGCCAGCACGAGACAGGGAGGCGCTGAAGCTTTCTTT CASTRQGGAEAFF
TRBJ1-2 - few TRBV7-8 TGTGCCAGCAGCTTATCGATGACACCGACCTATGGCTACACCTTC CASSLSMTPTYGYTF
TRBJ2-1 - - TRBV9 TGTGCCAGCAGCGTAGACCCAGGGATATCCTACAATGAGCAGTTCTTC CASSVDPGISYNEQFF
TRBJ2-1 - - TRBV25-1 TGTGCCAGCAGTGATGAATCGGCAGCGCCCAATGAGCAGTTCTTC CASSDESAAPNEQFF
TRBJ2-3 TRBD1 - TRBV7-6 TGTGCCAGCAGCCCGACAGGGGTCGCCACGGAATCGCAGTATTTT CASSPTGVATESQYF
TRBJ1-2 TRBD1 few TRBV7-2 TGTGCCAGCAGCTCCCGGACAGGCTATGGCTACACCTTC CASSSRTGYGYTF
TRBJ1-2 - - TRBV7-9 TGTGCCAGCAGCCCGCTCTACGGACAAGGGGATGGGTATGGCTACACCTTC CASSPLYGQGDGYGYTF
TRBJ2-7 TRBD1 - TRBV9 TGTGCCAGCAGCGCGAGACAGGGGTCGGGAGAGCAGTACTTC CASSARQGSGEQYF
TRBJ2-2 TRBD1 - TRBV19 TGTGCCAGTATCAACTCAGGGGGCGCGTCGAACACCGGGGAGCTGTTTTTT CASINSGGASNTGELFF
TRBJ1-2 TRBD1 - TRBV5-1 TGCGCCAGCAGCTTGGATGCGGGACAGATAAGTTCCGGCTACACCTTC CASSLDAGQISSGYTF
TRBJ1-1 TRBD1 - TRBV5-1 TGCGCCAGCAGCTCCCAGGGGGGCAGTCGGGAAGCTTTCTTT CASSSQGGSREAFF
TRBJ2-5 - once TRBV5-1 TGCGCCAGCAGCTTGGCCGTGGGGGAAGAGACCCAGTACTTC CASSLAVGEETQYF
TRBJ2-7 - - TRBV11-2 TGTGCCAGCAGACACCTAAGGGGATCCACCTACGAGCAGTACTTC CASRHLRGSTYEQYF